This T cell receptor (beta chain) derives from a study of blood T cell repertoires in COVID-19. The wider study: Spain, Italy and the United States supplied samples that represented acute and convalescent COVID-19.

With 5 bases clipped from V and 0 bases from J, the junction kept 11 bases outside the gene matches. Germline V gene sequence: CDR1 SEHNR, CDR2 FQNEAQ (reference sequence). This CDR3 region has 17 residues. The protocol was immunoSEQ multiplex PCR, while the TCRdb copy is restricted to in-frame clones and leaves out a portion. The sample holds about 200,000 clones; 86% are singletons and the top ten take 0.65% to 0.95%. The gene calls are TRBV7-9 and TRBJ1-1; 8 nucleotides agree with TRBD1. The TCR comes from an older woman with acute or convalescent COVID-19. The sample was peripheral blood. CDR3 region: CASSIGQGRTMNTEAFF. DNA of the CDR3: TGTGCCAGCAGCATCGGACAGGGAAGAACCATGAACACTGAAGCTTTCTTT. Variable domain in full (rest from reference TRBV7-9 and TRBJ1-1): DTGVSQNPRHKITKRGQNVTFRCDPISEHNRLYWYRQTLGQGPEFLTYFQNEAQLEKSRLLSDRFSAERPKGSFSTLEIQRTEQGDSAMYLCASSIGQGRTMNTEAFFGQGTRLTVV.